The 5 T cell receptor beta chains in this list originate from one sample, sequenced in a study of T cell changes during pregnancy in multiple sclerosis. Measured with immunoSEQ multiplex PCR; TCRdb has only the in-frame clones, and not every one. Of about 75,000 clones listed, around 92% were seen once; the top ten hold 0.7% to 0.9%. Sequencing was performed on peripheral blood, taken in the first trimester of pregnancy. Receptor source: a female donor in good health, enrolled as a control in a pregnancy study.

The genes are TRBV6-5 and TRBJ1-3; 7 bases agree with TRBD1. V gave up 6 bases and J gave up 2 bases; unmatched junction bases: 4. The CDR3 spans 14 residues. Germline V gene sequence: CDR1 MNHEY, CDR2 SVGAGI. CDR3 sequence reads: CASSRGTAGNTIYF. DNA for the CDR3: TGTGCCAGCAGCCGTGGGACAGCTGGAAACACCATATATTTT.

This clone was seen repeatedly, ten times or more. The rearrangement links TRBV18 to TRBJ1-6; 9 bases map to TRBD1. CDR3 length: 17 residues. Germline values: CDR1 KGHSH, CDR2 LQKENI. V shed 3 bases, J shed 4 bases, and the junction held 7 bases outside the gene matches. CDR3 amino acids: CASSPIPGQGYNSPLHF. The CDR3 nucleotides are TGTGCCAGCTCACCTATTCCGGGACAGGGTTATAATTCACCCCTCCACTTT.

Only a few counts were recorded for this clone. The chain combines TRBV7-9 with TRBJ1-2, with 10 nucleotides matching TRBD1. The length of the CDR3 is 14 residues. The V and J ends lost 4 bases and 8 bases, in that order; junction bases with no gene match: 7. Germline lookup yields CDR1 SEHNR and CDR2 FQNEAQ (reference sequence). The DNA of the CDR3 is TGTGCCAGCAGCTCCCCGGGACAGGGGAGGGGCTACACCTTC. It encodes CASSSPGQGRGYTF. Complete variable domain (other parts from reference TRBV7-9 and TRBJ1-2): DTGVSQNPRHKITKRGQNVTFRCDPISEHNRLYWYRQTLGQGPEFLTYFQNEAQLEKSRLLSDRFSAERPKGSFSTLEIQRTEQGDSAMYLCASSSPGQGRGYTFGSGTRLTVV.

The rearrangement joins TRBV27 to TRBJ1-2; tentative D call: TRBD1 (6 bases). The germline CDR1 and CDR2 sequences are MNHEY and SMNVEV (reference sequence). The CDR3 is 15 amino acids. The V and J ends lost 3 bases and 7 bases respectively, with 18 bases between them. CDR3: CASSFSPSGEPGYTF. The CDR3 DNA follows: TGTGCCAGCAGTTTCTCACCGTCAGGGGAACCTGGCTACACCTTC.

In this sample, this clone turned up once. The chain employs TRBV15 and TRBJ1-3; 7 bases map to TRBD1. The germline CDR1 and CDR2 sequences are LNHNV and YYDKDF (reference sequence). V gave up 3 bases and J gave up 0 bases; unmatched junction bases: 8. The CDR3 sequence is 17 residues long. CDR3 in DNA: TGTGCCACCAGCAGGGCCGGAAGGGGGCTCTCTGGAAACACCATATATTTT. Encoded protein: CATSRAGRGLSGNTIYF.